This T cell receptor beta chain was found in a study of OX40 agonist ivuxolimab in advanced cancers. Study information: An anti-OX40 (CD134) antibody with agonistic activity, ivuxolimab, was administered to patients. Administration of intravenous ivuxolimab to patients occurred every 2 weeks at 0.01 to 10 mg/kg.

Overall study results and limits: Specificity for antigen went undetermined in the expanded peripheral T cells. In general, CD8+ T cells held more expanded clones than CD4+ did, on average.

A remark on this clone: What it recognizes is unknown.

V lost 3 bases and J 4 bases, leaving 10 bases between the germline ends. This CDR3 is built from 14 residues. Germline CDR1 reads MNHEY; CDR2 reads SMNVEV (reference sequence). Sequencing was performed with immunoSEQ multiplex PCR; in TCRdb, only in-frame clones are kept and a portion is missing. The sample contains roughly 20,000 clones, around 87% of which appear only once. V is TRBV27 and J is TRBJ2-1; D is undetermined. The clonotype comes from an adult with an advanced solid tumor such as melanoma, head and neck, liver or kidney cancer. The sequenced sample was CD4+ or CD8+ T cells sorted from blood, obtained in a trial of the OX40 agonist ivuxolimab. CDR3 sequence reads: CASSFGPPYNEQFF. Here the CDR3 DNA reads TGTGCCAGCAGTTTCGGACCCCCTTACAATGAGCAGTTCTTC.